This T cell receptor (beta chain) was identified in a study of cytomegalovirus exposure and HLA in healthy donors. There are 16 residues in the CDR3. V shed 3 bases and J shed 7 bases, with 19 bases lying between them. Per the germline V gene, CDR1 is MNHNS and CDR2 is SASEGT. Broader study findings: For most subjects, TCR beta sequences were reported to predict HLA-A and HLA-B alleles with accuracy. The listing of 150 to 200 TCR beta chains classed them as cytomegalovirus-associated.

Details on this clone: Its specificity is not known.

PCR was performed using 60 Vbeta and 13 Jbeta primers. The repertoire was sequenced with immunoSEQ multiplex PCR; TCRdb's copy has only in-frame clones and lacks some. The repertoire table contains approximately 92,000 clones. This TCR came from a woman in her twenties or thirties in good health and CMV-seronegative. The sequenced material came from PBMCs. The V and J genes are TRBV6-1 and TRBJ2-1; D perhaps matches TRBD2 (6 bases). CDR3 bases: TGTGCCAGCAGTGACCCCCAGGGCGGGACCGGGAATGAGCAGTTCTTC. Translated: CASSDPQGGTGNEQFF.